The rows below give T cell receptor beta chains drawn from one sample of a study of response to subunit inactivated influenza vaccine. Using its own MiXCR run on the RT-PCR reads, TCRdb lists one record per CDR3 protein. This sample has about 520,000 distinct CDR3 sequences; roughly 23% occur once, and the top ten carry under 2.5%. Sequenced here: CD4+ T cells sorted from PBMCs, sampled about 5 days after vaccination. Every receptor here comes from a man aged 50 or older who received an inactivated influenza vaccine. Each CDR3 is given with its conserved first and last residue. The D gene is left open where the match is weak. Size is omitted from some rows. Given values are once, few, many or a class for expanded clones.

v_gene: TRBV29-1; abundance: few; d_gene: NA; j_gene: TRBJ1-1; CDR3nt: TGCAGCGTTGTTCTTCAGGGGAACACTGAAGCTTTCTTT; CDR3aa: CSVVLQGNTEAFF
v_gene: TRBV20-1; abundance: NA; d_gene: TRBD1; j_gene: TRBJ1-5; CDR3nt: TGCAGTGCAAGAACGGGACAGGGGTTTCAGCCCCAGCATTTT; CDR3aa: CSARTGQGFQPQHF
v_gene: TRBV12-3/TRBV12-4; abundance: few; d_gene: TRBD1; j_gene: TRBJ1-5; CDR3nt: TGTGCCAGCAGTTCGACAGGGGTCAATCAGCCCCAGCATTTT; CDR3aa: CASSSTGVNQPQHF
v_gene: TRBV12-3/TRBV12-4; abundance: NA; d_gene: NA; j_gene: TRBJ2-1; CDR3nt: TGTGCCAGCAAAAATGGGACATACAATGAGCAGTTCTTC; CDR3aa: CASKNGTYNEQFF
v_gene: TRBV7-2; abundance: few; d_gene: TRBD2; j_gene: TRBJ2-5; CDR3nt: TGTGCCAGCAGCCTAACTAGCGAGGGAGGGACCCAGTACTTC; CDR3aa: CASSLTSEGGTQYF
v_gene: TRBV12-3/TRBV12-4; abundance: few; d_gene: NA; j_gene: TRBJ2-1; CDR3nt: TGTGCCACCAGTTTACCGGGGGACTCCTACAATGAGCAGTTCTTC; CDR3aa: CATSLPGDSYNEQFF
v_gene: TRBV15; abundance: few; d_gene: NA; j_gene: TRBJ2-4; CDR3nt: TGTGCCACCAGCAGCGGGGGTGGCGAAAACATTCAGTACTTC; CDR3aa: CATSSGGGENIQYF
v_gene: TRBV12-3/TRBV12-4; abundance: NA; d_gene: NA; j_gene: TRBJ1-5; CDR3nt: TGTGCCAGCAGCTCGGGATTCAATCAGCCCCAGCATTTT; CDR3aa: CASSSGFNQPQHF
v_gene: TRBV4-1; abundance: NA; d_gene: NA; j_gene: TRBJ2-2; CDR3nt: TGCGCCAGCAGCCAAGAAAGAGGGACCGGGGAGCTGTTTTTT; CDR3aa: CASSQERGTGELFF
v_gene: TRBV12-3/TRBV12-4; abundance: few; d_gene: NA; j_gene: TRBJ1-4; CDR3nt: TGTGCCAGCAGTCTCCGGGCCTCTAATGAAAAACTGTTTTTT; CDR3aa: CASSLRASNEKLFF
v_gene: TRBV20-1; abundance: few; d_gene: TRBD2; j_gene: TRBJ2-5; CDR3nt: TGCAGTGCTAGAGATGGACGGGGGGGCCCTGAGACCCAGTACTTC; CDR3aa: CSARDGRGGPETQYF
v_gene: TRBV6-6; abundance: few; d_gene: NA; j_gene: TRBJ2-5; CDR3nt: TGTGCCGCCCGCGCGGAGTCGCAAGAGACCCAGTACTTC; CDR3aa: CAARAESQETQYF
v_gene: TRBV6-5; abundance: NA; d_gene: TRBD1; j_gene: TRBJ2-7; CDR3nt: TGTGCCAGCAGTTACTCGAAACCCCGGGACAGGGGTGTGCAGTACTTC; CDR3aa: CASSYSKPRDRGVQYF
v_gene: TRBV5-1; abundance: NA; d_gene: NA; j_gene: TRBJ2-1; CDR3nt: TGCGCCAGCAGCATGGAGGCGAGTTACAATGAGCAGTTCTTC; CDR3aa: CASSMEASYNEQFF
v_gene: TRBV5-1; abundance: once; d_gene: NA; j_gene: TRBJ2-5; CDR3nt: TGCGCCAGCAGCTTGTTGAGATACGAAGAGACCCAGTACTTC; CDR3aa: CASSLLRYEETQYF
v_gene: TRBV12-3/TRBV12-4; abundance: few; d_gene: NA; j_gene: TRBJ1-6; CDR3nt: TGTGCCAGCAGTTTAAGGCCCGGGAATTCACCCCTCCACTTT; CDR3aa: CASSLRPGNSPLHF
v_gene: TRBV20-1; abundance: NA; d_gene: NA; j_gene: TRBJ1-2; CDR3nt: TGCAGTGCCAGTACGGATGCCAACTATGGCTACACCTTC; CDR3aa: CSASTDANYGYTF
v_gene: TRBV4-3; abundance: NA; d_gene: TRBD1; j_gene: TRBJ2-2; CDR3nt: TGCGCCAGCAGCCAAGATTTGTGGGACAGGGGCCCCGGGGAGCTGTTTTTT; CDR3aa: CASSQDLWDRGPGELFF
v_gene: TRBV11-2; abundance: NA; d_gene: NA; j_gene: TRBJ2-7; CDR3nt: TGTGCCAGCAGCTCCCTGAGCCGAGACATTTCCTCCTACGAGCAGTACTTC; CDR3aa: CASSSLSRDISSYEQYF
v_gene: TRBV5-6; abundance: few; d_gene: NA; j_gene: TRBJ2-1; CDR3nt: TGTGCCAGCAGCTTCCTCTCCTTCGGAGATAACTCCTACAATGAGCAGTTCTTC; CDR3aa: CASSFLSFGDNSYNEQFF
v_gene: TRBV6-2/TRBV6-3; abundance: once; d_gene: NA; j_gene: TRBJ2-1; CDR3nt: TGTGCCAGCAGTTGGGTAGGCCATGAGCAGTTCTTC; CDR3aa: CASSWVGHEQFF
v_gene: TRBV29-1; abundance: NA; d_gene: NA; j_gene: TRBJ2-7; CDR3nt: TGCAGCGTTGAGGCAGGGTCGGGCGAGCAGTACTTC; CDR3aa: CSVEAGSGEQYF
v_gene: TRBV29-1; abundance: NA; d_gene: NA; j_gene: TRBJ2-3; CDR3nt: TGCAGCGTTGAAGGAGGTGGCCAGTCCACAGATACGCAGTATTTT; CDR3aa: CSVEGGGQSTDTQYF
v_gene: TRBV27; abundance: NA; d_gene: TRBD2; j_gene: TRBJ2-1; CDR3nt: TGTGCCAGCAGGCAAACTAGCGGGAAGGCCAATGAGCAGTTCTTC; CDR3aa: CASRQTSGKANEQFF
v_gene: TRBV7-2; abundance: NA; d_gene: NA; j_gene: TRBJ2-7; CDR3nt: TGTGCCAGCAGCTTAGCGTCGGATTACGAGCAGTACTTC; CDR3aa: CASSLASDYEQYF
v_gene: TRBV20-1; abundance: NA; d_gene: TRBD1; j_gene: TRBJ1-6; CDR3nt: TGCAGTGCGCGGACAGGGCCCTCCTATAATTCACCCCTCCACTTT; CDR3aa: CSARTGPSYNSPLHF
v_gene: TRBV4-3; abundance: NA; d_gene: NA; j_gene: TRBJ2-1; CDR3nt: TGCGCCAGCAGCCCAACAACGTCCGGGCATGAGCAGTTCTTC; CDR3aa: CASSPTTSGHEQFF